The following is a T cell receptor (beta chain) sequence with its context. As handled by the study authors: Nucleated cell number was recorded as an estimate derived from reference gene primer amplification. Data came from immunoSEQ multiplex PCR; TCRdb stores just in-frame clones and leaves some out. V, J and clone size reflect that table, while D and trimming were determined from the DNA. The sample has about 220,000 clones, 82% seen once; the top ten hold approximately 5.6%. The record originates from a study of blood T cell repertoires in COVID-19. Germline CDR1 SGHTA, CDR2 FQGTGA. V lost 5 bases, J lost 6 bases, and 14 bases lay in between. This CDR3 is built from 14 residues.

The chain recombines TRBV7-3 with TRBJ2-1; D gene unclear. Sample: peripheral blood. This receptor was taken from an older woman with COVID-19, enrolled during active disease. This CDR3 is CASSPRSLPNEQFF. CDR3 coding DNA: TGTGCCAGCAGCCCCCGCAGTCTCCCCAATGAGCAGTTCTTC.